This paragraph covers one T cell receptor (beta chain) sequence. Its matching antigen is unknown. There were likely unrecorded immune exposures, though donors were nominally healthy when sampled. This record belongs to a study of cytomegalovirus exposure and HLA in healthy donors. Study results and limitations: Researchers reported from a later analysis that most CMV-associated TCR beta chains appeared HLA-restricted. Serostatus for CMV was the only available immune exposure information.

PCR involved 60 Vbeta and 13 Jbeta primers. Authors' processing steps: The authors later counted 70 million to 80 million unique TCR beta chains, approximately 12 million of them shared. Sequenced by immunoSEQ multiplex PCR; TCRdb stores in-frame clones only, minus some. That table supplies the V and J calls and clone size; D and trimming were determined from the DNA. Among approximately 170,000 clones listed, around 80% were seen once. The CDR3 is made up of 16 amino acids. The V end lost 5 bases, the J end lost 3 bases, and 16 bases lay between the germline ends. Germline V gene lookup returns CDR1 SEHNR and CDR2 FQNEAQ (reference sequence).

Sequencing was carried out using PBMCs. This chain connects TRBV7-9 to TRBJ2-2; D is perhaps TRBD1 (6 bases). This clonotype was sampled from a woman aged 45 to 65 in good health and CMV-seropositive. The CDR3 here is CASSPLTGPHTGELFF. The CDR3 DNA is TGTGCCAGCAGCCCCCTGACAGGTCCACACACCGGGGAGCTGTTTTTT.